This T cell receptor beta chain appears in the sequencing data of a study of CD8 T cells in Susac syndrome. CD8+ and CD4+ T cells from blood underwent TCR beta sequencing, which was carried out in a high-throughput format. Age- and sex-matched healthy donors served as the control group. Germline V gives CDR1 SGHTA, CDR2 FQGNSA. The CDR3 contains 10 residues. V was trimmed by 8 bases and J by 8 bases, leaving 7 bases between them. Reverse transcription of roughly 0.5 to 1 ug RNA was carried out with random hexamers. Amplification of TCR beta CDR3 spanned 54 Vbeta and 13 Jbeta via immunoSEQ multiplex PCR. MiXCR was run by TCRdb on the immunoSEQ multiplex PCR reads, yielding one entry per CDR3 protein. The table lists approximately 100,000 distinct CDR3 sequences, around 90% of them singletons.

The specimen sequenced was CD4+ T cells from PBMCs. This clonotype was sampled from a human donor in good health. The gene calls are TRBV7-2 and TRBJ2-1, with D unresolved. CDR3 sequence: CASRRDEQFF. CDR3 sequence (DNA): TGTGCCAGCCGAAGGGATGAGCAGTTCTTC.